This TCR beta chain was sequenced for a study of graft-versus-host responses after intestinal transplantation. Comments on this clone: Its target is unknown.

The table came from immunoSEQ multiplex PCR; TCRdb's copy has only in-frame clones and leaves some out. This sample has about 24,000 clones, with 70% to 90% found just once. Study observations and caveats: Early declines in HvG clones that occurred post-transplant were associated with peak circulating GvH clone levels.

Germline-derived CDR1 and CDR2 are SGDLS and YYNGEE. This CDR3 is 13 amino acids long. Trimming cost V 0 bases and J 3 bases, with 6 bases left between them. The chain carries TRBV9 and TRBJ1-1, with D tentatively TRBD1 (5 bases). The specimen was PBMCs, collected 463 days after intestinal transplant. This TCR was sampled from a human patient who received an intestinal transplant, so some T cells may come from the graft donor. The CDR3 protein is CASSVAGDTEAFF. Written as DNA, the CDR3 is TGTGCCAGCAGCGTAGCGGGGGACACTGAAGCTTTCTTT.